The source of this T cell receptor (beta chain) is a study of metastatic and nonmetastatic thyroid tumors. For the study at large: Repertoires from malignant and benign thyroid patients were compared across blood and tumor or nodule tissue. Study findings and constraints: Patients with malignant thyroid tumors reportedly had significantly higher TCR beta diversity than those with benign nodules, in blood and tumor.

Trimming pared 0 bases from V and 2 bases from J, leaving 8 bases between. The V gene's germline CDR1 is LGHNA and CDR2 YSLEER. The CDR3 sequence is 16 residues long. In the study's own analysis: Construction of a distant-metastasis classifier for papillary thyroid cancer relied on CDR3 differences across clinicopathological groups. TCRdb used MiXCR to call clones anew from the PCR reads. The authors' filters were not applied to this entry. Among more than 20,000 clones listed, roughly 13% were seen once. This clone came up many times. Its antigen is unknown. Nobody among the patients had been given any treatment before thyroid surgery.

This clonotype originated in a female donor with papillary thyroid cancer or a benign thyroid nodule (not recorded which). Some clones in this sample may be carry-over from other donors' samples. The chain carries TRBV4-3 and TRBJ2-6; tentatively, D is TRBD2 (5 bases). Source material: blood. DNA of the CDR3: TGCGCCAGCAGCCAAGATCCCGGGGCTGGGGCCAACGTCCTGACTTTC. This translates into CASSQDPGAGANVLTF.